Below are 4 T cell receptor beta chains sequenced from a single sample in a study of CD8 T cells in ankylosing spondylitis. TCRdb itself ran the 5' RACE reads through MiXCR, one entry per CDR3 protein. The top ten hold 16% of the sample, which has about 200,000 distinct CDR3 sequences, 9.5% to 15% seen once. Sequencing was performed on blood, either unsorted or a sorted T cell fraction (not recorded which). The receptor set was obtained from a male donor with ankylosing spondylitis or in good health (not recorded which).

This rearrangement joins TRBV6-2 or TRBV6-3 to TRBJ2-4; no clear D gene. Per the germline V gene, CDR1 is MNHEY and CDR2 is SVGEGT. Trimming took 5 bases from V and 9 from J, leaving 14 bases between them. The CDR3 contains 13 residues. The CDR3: CASSPSEEVIQYF. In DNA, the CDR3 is TGTGCCAGCAGTCCCAGCGAAGAAGTCATTCAGTACTTC.

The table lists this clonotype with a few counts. The CDR3 DNA reads TGTGCCAGCAGCGCCCTAGCGGAGAGCTCCTACGAGCAGTACTTC. It translates to CASSALAESSYEQYF. The chain carries TRBV7-8 and TRBJ2-7; TRBD2 matches at 7 bases. CDR3 length: 15 amino acids. The trim removed 5 bases at V and 0 bases at J, leaving 7 bases unmatched. The germline gives CDR1 SGHVS, CDR2 FQNEAQ.

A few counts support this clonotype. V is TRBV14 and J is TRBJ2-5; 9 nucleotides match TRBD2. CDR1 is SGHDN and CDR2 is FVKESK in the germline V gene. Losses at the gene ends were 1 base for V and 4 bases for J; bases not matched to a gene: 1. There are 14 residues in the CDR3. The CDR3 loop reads CASSQVRGGETQYF. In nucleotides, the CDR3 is TGTGCCAGCAGCCAAGTGCGGGGGGGAGAGACCCAGTACTTC.

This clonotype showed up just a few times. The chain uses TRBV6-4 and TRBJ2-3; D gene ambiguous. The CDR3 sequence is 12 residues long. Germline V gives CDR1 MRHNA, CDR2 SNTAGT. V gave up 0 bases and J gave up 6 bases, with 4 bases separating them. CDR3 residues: CASSDSGDTQYF. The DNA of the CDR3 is TGTGCCAGCAGTGACTCAGGGGATACGCAGTATTTT.